This T cell receptor (beta chain) was documented in a study of blood T cell repertoires in COVID-19 (dated by TCRdb to 2020 to 2022). A note on the overall study: Samples covering the acute and convalescent phases of COVID-19 were provided by collaborators in the United States, Italy and Spain. The prospective study material was composed of cDNA or gDNA derived from T cells, B-cell-depleted T cells, or PBMCs. Deeply sampled blood TCRbeta repertoires from subjects exposed to, actively infected with, or recovered from COVID-19 were included in the dataset. The repertoires were made available in a free public database intended to serve as a resource for research on the immune response to SARS-CoV-2. The samples were drawn from two sources: the first 160 participants of the ongoing ImmuneRACE study, and over 1,000 subjects contributed by 6 global collaborators. Nearly every sample came with metadata listing a de-identified subject ID, COVID-19 status, age in years and sex. HLA class I and class II types, where available, came from metadata supplied by the sample provider rather than from assay-based typing.

Trimming at the junction amounts to 0 bases on V and 15 bases on J, and the germline ends lie 18 bases apart. CDR1 and CDR2, per the germline V gene (reference sequence), are LNHDA and SQIVND. Taken from cysteine to phenylalanine, the CDR3 has 14 residues. The only DNA kept is the CDR3, 42 bases in frame from the first base. TCRbeta CDR3 regions were amplified from genomic DNA using the immunoSEQ Assay, a bias-controlled multiplex PCR. The source study handled its data this way. The number of nucleated cells in each sample was estimated by amplification of reference gene primers within the assay. To quantify the absolute abundance of each unique TCRbeta CDR3 rearrangement, sequence reads were collapsed and filtered. For each sample, productive Simpson clonality was calculated as the square root of Simpson's diversity index across productive rearrangements. In TCRdb, the immuneACCESS table is reduced to in-frame sequences with V and J assigned. These tables do not hold every clone; where another copy was compared, an unresolved V gene accounts for under half, and the others remain unexplained. From that table come the V and J calls and clone size; the DNA was used to work out D and trimming. The sample table lists about 210,000 clones, under 90% of them with a count of one. The ten largest clones take up 8.9% of the sample.

Participants in the prospective study were aged about 18 to 95 years, lived in 20 to 25 United States geographic areas, and enrolled through a virtual design. In the prospective study, cohorts were assigned on the basis of participant-reported clinical history obtained from a screening survey and a study questionnaire. In the prospective study, mobile phlebotomists collected whole blood, serum and a nasopharyngeal or oropharyngeal swab from each participant. Prospective study participants could optionally give additional blood draws and questionnaires over a roughly two-month period. Before DNA extraction, prospective study blood samples were shipped either frozen or at room temperature. Findings and caveats that apply to the study as a whole: Clinical and demographic metadata were provided uncurated, with the amount varying by source and participant.

With respect to this clone: The antigen this receptor binds is unknown. Base qualities are missing; no much larger clone stands one base away.

The sequenced sample was PBMCs or T cells enriched from blood (not recorded which). The sequence was collected from a woman in her forties or fifties with acute COVID-19. Here the chain combines TRBV19 and TRBJ2-1; TRBD2 could be the D gene, as 6 bases match. The DNA sequence is as follows: TGTGCCAGTAGTATAGAGGATGCGGCGGGGCGACGGTTCTTC. Translated, it gives CASSIEDAAGRRFF.